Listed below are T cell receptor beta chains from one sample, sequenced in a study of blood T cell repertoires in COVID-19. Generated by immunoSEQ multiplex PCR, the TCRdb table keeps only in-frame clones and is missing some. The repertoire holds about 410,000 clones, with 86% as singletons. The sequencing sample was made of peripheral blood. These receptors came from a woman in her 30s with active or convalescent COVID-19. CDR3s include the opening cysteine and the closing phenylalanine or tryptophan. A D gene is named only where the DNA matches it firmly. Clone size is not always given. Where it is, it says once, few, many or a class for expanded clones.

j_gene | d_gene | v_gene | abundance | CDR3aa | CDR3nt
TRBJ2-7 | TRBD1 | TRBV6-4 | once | CASRSGQPQNPYEQYF | TGTGCCAGCAGGTCGGGACAGCCGCAAAACCCCTACGAGCAGTACTTC
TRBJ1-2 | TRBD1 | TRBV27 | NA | CASSPPPGQGWYGYTF | TGTGCCAGCAGTCCCCCCCCGGGACAGGGTTGGTATGGCTACACCTTC
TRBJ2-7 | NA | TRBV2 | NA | CASSTGNYEQYF | TGTGCCAGCAGTACAGGGAACTACGAGCAGTACTTC
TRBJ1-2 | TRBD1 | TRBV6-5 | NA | CASSQTTGSFGYTF | TGTGCCAGCAGTCAAACGACAGGGAGTTTTGGCTACACCTTC
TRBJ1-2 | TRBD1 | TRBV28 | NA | CASSVDTGGRPTNYGYTF | TGTGCCAGCAGTGTGGACACAGGGGGCAGGCCGACTAACTATGGCTACACCTTC
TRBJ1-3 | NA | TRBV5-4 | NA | CASSLEQGSGNTIYF | TGTGCCAGCAGTTTAGAACAGGGCTCTGGAAACACCATATATTTT
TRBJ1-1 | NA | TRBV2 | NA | CASSVTPADTEAFF | TGTGCCAGCAGTGTTACCCCGGCGGACACTGAAGCTTTCTTT
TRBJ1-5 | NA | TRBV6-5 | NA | CASSYSIRGDQPQHF | TGTGCCAGCAGTTACTCGATTCGGGGGGATCAGCCCCAGCATTTT
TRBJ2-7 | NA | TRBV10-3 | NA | CAIKESGAPYEQYF | TGTGCCATCAAGGAGTCAGGGGCCCCCTACGAGCAGTACTTC
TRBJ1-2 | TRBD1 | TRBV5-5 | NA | CASSPAGQGFGYTF | TGTGCCAGCAGCCCCGCGGGACAGGGCTTTGGCTACACCTTC
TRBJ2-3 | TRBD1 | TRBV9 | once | CASSPRDRATDTQYF | TGTGCCAGCAGCCCCCGAGACAGGGCTACAGATACGCAGTATTTT
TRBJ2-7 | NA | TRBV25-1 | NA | CASRTTGKGYEQYF | TGTGCCAGCAGGACTACAGGGAAAGGGTACGAGCAGTACTTC
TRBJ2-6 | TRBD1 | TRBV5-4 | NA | CASRSTGTGASDGANVLTF | TGTGCCAGCAGATCAACCGGGACAGGGGCTTCGGATGGGGCCAACGTCCTGACTTTC
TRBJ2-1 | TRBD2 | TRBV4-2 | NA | CASSQGTSGGDNEQFF | TGTGCCAGCAGCCAAGGGACTAGCGGAGGGGACAATGAGCAGTTCTTC
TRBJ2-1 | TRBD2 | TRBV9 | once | CASSGGTIYNEQFF | TGTGCCAGCAGTGGAGGGACTATCTACAATGAGCAGTTCTTC
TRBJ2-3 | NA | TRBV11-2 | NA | CASSLESLGAQYF | TGTGCCAGCAGCTTAGAGTCCCTAGGGGCGCAGTATTTT
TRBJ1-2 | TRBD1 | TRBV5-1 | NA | CASSAQQGAGYGYTF | TGCGCCAGCAGCGCTCAACAGGGGGCAGGATATGGCTACACCTTC
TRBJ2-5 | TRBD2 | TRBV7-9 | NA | CASSLWVSGDQETQYF | TGTGCCAGCAGCTTATGGGTTAGCGGGGACCAAGAGACCCAGTACTTC
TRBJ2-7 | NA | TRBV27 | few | CASSLDRTAYEQYF | TGTGCCAGCAGTCTGGACAGAACAGCCTACGAGCAGTACTTC
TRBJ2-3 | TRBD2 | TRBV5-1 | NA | CASSLGGRVTDTQYF | TGCGCCAGCAGCTTGGGCGGGAGGGTCACAGATACGCAGTATTTT
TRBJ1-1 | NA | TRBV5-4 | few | CASSLGQGMNTEAFF | TGTGCCAGCAGCTTAGGCCAGGGGATGAACACTGAAGCTTTCTTT
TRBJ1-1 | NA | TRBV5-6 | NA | CASSAPYGQFMNTEAFF | TGTGCCAGCAGCGCCCCCTACGGACAGTTCATGAACACTGAAGCTTTCTTT
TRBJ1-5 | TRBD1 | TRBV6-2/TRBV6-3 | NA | CASSSRGVDRALYSNQPQHF | TGTGCCAGCAGTTCCCGTGGGGTTGACAGGGCTCTTTATAGCAATCAGCCCCAGCATTTT
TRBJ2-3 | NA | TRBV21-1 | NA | CASTRNERNTQYF | TGTGCCAGCACCCGAAACGAGAGGAATACGCAGTATTTT
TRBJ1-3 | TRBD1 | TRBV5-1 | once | CASSQTGATGNTIYF | TGCGCCAGCAGTCAGACAGGGGCGACTGGAAACACCATATATTTT
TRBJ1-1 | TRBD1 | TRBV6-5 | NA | CASSYTGTGANTEAFF | TGTGCCAGCAGTTACACCGGGACAGGCGCGAACACTGAAGCTTTCTTT
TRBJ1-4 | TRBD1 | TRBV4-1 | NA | CASSQAGTGEGIEKLFF | TGCGCCAGCAGCCAAGCCGGGACAGGTGAGGGAATTGAAAAACTGTTTTTT
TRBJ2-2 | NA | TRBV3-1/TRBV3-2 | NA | CASTSNTGELFF | TGTGCCAGCACATCGAACACCGGGGAGCTGTTTTTT
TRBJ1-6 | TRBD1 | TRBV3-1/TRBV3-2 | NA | CASSQDLGQGASSYNSPLHF | TGTGCCAGCAGCCAAGATTTGGGACAGGGGGCGAGCTCCTATAATTCACCCCTCCACTTT
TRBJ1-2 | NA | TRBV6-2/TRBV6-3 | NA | CASSYSLGRDYGYTF | TGTGCCAGCAGTTACTCGCTAGGGCGGGACTATGGCTACACCTTC
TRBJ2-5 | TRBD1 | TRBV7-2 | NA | CASSLGWTGGETQYF | TGTGCCAGCAGCTTAGGTTGGACAGGTGGAGAGACCCAGTACTTC
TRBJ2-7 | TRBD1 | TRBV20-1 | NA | CSASPGTGGTYEQYF | TGCAGTGCTAGTCCGGGGACAGGGGGTACCTACGAGCAGTACTTC
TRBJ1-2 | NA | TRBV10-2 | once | CASAVIGDYGYTF | TGCGCCAGCGCGGTCATCGGGGACTATGGCTACACCTTC
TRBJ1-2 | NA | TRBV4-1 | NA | CASSQDSQGLANYGYTF | TGCGCCAGCAGCCAAGACTCCCAGGGGCTAGCTAACTATGGCTACACCTTC
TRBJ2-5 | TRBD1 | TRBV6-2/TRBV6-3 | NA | CASSWTPNPDRDSKTQYF | TGTGCCAGCAGTTGGACCCCGAATCCAGACAGGGATAGTAAGACCCAGTACTTC
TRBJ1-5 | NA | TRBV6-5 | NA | CASRGAPSQPQHF | TGTGCCAGCAGAGGGGCGCCAAGTCAGCCCCAGCATTTT
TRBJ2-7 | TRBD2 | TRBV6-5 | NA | CASRGLPEVGEQYF | TGTGCCAGCAGGGGACTACCAGAGGTGGGGGAGCAGTACTTC
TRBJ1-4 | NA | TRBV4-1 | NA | CASNDLTPGDEKLFF | TGCGCCAGCAACGACCTAACCCCCGGGGATGAAAAACTGTTTTTT